This T cell receptor beta chain was captured in a study of breast tumors, draining lymph nodes, adjacent tissues. Whole-study findings and limits: Most tumor T cells seemingly derive from lymph node, then expand in tumor. Tumors had less TCR diversity than lymph nodes, more than nontumor tissue. Data only fit, rather than demonstrated, lymph node origin of most tumor T cells. Compared with basal-like, luminal-like tumors shared significantly more repertoire with nontumor tissue.

As concerns this clonotype: Its antigen is currently unknown.

This CDR3 is built from 16 residues. Per the germline V gene, CDR1 is SGHRS and CDR2 is YFSETQ. V shed 0 bases and J shed 4 bases, with 14 bases lying between them. TCRdb fed the multiplex PCR reads into MiXCR, producing one record per CDR3 protein. Among 20,000 to 25,000 distinct CDR3 sequences listed, roughly three fifths were seen once. This TCR was recovered from a female donor with breast cancer. Some clones in this sample may be carry-over from other donors' samples. This chain joins TRBV5-1 and TRBJ2-1; tentatively, D is TRBD2 (7 bases). The sample comprised tumor-adjacent breast tissue. In DNA form, the CDR3 reads TGCGCCAGCAGCTTGGCCAAGGGGGGGCAGTACAATGAGCAGTTCTTC. Translating it yields CASSLAKGGQYNEQFF.